A single sample is the source of the 2 T cell receptor beta chains below, sequenced in a study of blood T cell repertoires in COVID-19. TCRdb keeps only in-frame clones here, not all; method: immunoSEQ multiplex PCR. Here the sample spans 100,000 or so clones, about 90% being singletons. The material sequenced was peripheral blood. The receptors come from a man aged 50 or older with acute or convalescent COVID-19.

The genes are TRBV28 and TRBJ1-2, with 7 bases aligning to TRBD1. Unmatched junction bases numbered 10, after V lost 5 bases and J lost 4 bases. Germline-derived CDR1 and CDR2 are MDHEN and SYDVKM. The CDR3 loop spans 15 amino acids. The CDR3 DNA reads TGTGCCAGCAGTCCCACAACGACAGGGACCTATGGCTACACCTTC. Its protein is CASSPTTTGTYGYTF.

The chain links TRBV5-3 to TRBJ1-1, with D possibly TRBD1 on 5 matching bases. TRBV5-3 counts as an open reading frame of uncertain function. V lost 4 bases to trimming and J lost 3 bases, with 13 bases between them. This CDR3 comprises 14 residues. The CDR3 DNA sequence: TGTGCCAGAAGCCTTGGACCGGGGGACACTGAAGCTTTCTTT. Protein product: CARSLGPGDTEAFF.